The T cell receptor (beta chain) under discussion was sequenced for a study of blood T cell repertoires in COVID-19. Across the whole study: PBMCs, B-cell-depleted T cells, or T cells were the source of the cDNA or gDNA that made up the material.

The Seattle patients joined while their infection was active and were tracked longitudinally afterward. The protocol was immunoSEQ multiplex PCR, while the TCRdb copy is restricted to in-frame clones and leaves out a portion. The sample lists approximately 170,000 clones; under 95% were seen once. V was shortened by 2 bases and J by 6 bases, with 9 bases between the two germline ends. CDR1 and CDR2 from the germline V gene are SGHRS and YFSETQ. The CDR3 consists of 12 residues. The sample taken for sequencing was peripheral blood. This chain joins TRBV5-1 and TRBJ2-7; TRBD1 might be the D (6 bases). The source is a man between 18 and 35 years old with COVID-19, enrolled during active disease. In DNA form, the CDR3 reads TGCGCCAGCAGCTTCCTGGGGGCCGAGCAGTACTTC. This gives the protein CASSFLGAEQYF. The full variable domain, completed using reference TRBV5-1 and TRBJ2-7, is KAGVTQTPRYLIKTRGQQVTLSCSPISGHRSVSWYQQTPGQGLQFLFEYFSETQRNKGNFPGRFSGRQFSNSRSEMNVSTLELGDSALYLCASSFLGAEQYFGPGTRLTVT.